This section outlines one TCR beta chain sequence together with its context. The target of this receptor is not known. No base qualities exist here, and no much larger clone lies one base off it. This sample was taken from a study of blood T cell repertoires in COVID-19 (dated by TCRdb to 2018 to 2020). At the level of the whole study: Samples from collaborators originated in the United States, Italy and Spain and spanned both the acute and convalescent phases of COVID-19. The repertoires were released in a freely available public database intended as a resource for research on the immune response to SARS-CoV-2. Where HLA class I and class II types were available, the types were taken from metadata supplied by the sample provider, not from assay-based typing. The prospective study material was composed of cDNA or gDNA derived from T cells, B-cell-depleted T cells, or PBMCs. Samples were obtained from the ongoing ImmuneRACE study (first 160 participants) and from some 1,200 subjects provided by 6 global collaborators. Deeply sampled blood TCRbeta repertoires from subjects exposed to, actively infected with, or recovered from COVID-19 were included in the dataset. The sample metadata nearly always contained a de-identified subject ID, COVID-19 status, age in years and sex. Study-wide conclusions, independent of this receptor: Clinical and demographic metadata were provided uncurated, with the amount varying by source and participant.

The collaborating institutions used their own protocols to collect whole blood in K2EDTA tubes. For TCRbeta analysis, collaborators shipped samples in one of three forms: frozen whole blood, isolated PBMCs, or DNA extracted from either of those sample types. The CDR3 sequence holds 15 residues, the cysteine and phenylalanine included. CDR3 DNA is the only sequence kept; it has 45 bases, read in frame from the first base. Trimming leaves V shorter by 2 bases and J shorter by 6 bases, with the junction holding 4 bases beyond the gene matches. Looking up the germline V gene yields CDR1 MNHEY and CDR2 SVGAGI. TCRbeta CDR3 regions were amplified from genomic DNA by means of the immunoSEQ Assay, a bias-controlled multiplex PCR. From the authors' description of their analysis: Nucleated cell counts per sample were estimated from amplification of reference gene primers within the assay. Sequence reads were collapsed and filtered to measure the absolute abundance of every unique TCRbeta CDR3 rearrangement. For each sample, productive Simpson clonality was calculated by taking the square root of Simpson's diversity index across productive rearrangements. TCRdb provides this immuneACCESS table in a form limited to in-frame rearrangements. Some clones are lacking; in checked studies, under half of them reflect an unresolved V gene, and why the rest are absent is not known. For V, J and clone size, that table is used; D and trimming come from the DNA. The sample contains roughly 250,000 clones, roughly 90% of them found a single time. Roughly 0.8% of the sample is in the top ten clones.

The sequence is built from TRBV6-5 and TRBJ2-1; TRBD1 fits 10 bases in the junction. The clonotype was recovered from a man aged 25 to 40 with acute or convalescent COVID-19. Input material: peripheral blood. The sequenced DNA: TGTGCCAGCAGTTACGCCAGGACAGGGGGCAATGAGCAGTTCTTC. Its protein is CASSYARTGGNEQFF.